The clone carrying this T cell receptor beta chain has a single count. Its antigen is not known. The CDR3 is 14 amino acids. The V gene lost 7 bases and the J gene lost 3 bases, with 13 bases spanning the gap. Per the germline V gene, CDR1 is SGHTS and CDR2 is YDEGEE. Sequencing was performed with immunoSEQ multiplex PCR; in TCRdb, only in-frame clones are kept and a portion is missing. The sample records about 25,000 clones, approximately 86% being singletons. These data come from a study of OX40 agonist ivuxolimab in advanced cancers. On the study more broadly: The patients received ivuxolimab by intravenous route every 2 weeks at 0.01 to 10 mg/kg. Whole-study results and caveats: Average numbers of expanded clones were greater in CD8+ T cells than in CD4+.

The sample here was CD4+ or CD8+ T cells sorted from blood, taken in a trial of the OX40 agonist ivuxolimab. The chain is built from TRBV5-8 and TRBJ2-2, with no clear D. The receptor's source is an adult with an advanced solid tumor such as melanoma, head and neck, liver or kidney cancer. The CDR3 DNA is TGTGCCAGCCTCCAGATTTTTGACACCGGGGAGCTGTTTTTT. This codes for CASLQIFDTGELFF.